This T cell receptor (beta chain) was sequenced for a study of metastatic and nonmetastatic thyroid tumors. Among the patients, none had received any treatment before thyroid surgery. Germline V CDR1 and CDR2: DFQATT, SNEGSKA (reference sequence). This CDR3 contains 13 residues. Trimming shortened V by 6 bases and J by 9 bases, and 20 bases separated the two germline ends. TCRdb reassembled clones from the PCR reads with MiXCR. The sample includes just over 7,500 clones, roughly a quarter of them seen just once. This TCR came from a female donor with papillary thyroid cancer or a benign thyroid nodule (not recorded which). Some clones in this sample may be carry-over from other donors' samples. The sequenced sample was adjacent normal tissue. The V and J genes are TRBV20-1 and TRBJ2-5; D is perhaps TRBD2 (6 bases). The CDR3 reads CSAFLARERSQYF. In nucleotides, the CDR3 is TGCAGTGCGTTCCTAGCGCGAGAGCGGTCCCAGTACTTC.